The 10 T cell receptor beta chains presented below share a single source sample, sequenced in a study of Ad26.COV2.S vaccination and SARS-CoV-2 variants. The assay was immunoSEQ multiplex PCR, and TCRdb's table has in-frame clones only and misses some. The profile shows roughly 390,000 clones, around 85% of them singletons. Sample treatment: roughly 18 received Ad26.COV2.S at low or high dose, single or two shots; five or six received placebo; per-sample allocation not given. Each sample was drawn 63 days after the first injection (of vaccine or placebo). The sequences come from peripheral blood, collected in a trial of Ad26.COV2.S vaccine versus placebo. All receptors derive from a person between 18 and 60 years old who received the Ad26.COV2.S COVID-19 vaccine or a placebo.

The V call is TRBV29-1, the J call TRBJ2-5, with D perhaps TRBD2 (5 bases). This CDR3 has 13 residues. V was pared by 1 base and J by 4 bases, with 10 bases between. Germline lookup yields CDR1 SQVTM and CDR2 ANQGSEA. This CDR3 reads CSVEAQGGETQYF. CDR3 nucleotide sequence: TGCAGCGTTGAAGCACAAGGAGGAGAGACCCAGTACTTC.

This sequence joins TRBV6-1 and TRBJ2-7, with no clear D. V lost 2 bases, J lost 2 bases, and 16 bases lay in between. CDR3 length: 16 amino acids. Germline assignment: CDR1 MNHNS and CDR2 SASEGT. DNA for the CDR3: TGTGCCAGCAGTGAATCGGTAGGACCCCCCACCTACGAGCAGTACTTC. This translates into CASSESVGPPTYEQYF.

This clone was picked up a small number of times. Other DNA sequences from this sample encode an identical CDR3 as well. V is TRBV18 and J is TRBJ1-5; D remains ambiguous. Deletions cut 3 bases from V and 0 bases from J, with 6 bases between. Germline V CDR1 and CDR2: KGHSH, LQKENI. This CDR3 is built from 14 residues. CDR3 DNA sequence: TGTGCCAGCTCACCCCCGTATAGCAATCAGCCCCAGCATTTT. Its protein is CASSPPYSNQPQHF.

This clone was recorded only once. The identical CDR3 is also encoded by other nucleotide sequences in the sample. Written as DNA, the CDR3 is TGTGCCAGCAGTCCTCTAGGGGGCTCCTACGAGCAGTACTTC. Its protein is CASSPLGGSYEQYF. The genes are TRBV6-5 and TRBJ2-7; D perhaps matches TRBD1 (6 bases). Trimming left V 5 bases short and J 0 bases short, with 11 bases between. From germline, CDR1 is MNHEY and CDR2 SVGAGI. The CDR3 contains 14 residues.

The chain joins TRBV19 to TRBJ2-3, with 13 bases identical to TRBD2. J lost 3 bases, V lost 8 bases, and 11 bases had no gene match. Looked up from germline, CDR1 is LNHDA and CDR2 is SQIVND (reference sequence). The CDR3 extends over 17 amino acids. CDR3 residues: CASGTSGDLRVTDTQYF. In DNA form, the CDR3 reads TGTGCCAGTGGGACTAGCGGGGACCTCCGGGTGACAGATACGCAGTATTTT.

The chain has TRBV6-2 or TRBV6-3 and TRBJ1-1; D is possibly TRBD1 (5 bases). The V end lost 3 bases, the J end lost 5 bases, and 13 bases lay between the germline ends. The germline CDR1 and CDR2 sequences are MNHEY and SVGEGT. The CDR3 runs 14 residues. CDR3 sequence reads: CASSYTGDRTEAFF. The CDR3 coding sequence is TGTGCCAGCAGTTATACGGGGGATAGGACTGAAGCTTTCTTT.

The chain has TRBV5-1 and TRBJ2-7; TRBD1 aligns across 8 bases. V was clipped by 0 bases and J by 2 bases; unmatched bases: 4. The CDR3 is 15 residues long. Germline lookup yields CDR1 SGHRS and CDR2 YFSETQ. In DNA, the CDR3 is TGCGCCAGCAGCTTGGTTGGGACAGGTGCCTACGAGCAGTACTTC. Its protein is CASSLVGTGAYEQYF.

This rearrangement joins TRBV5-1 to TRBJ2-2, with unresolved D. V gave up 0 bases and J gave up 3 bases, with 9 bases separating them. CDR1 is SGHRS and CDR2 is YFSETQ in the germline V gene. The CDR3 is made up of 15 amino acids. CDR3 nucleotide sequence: TGCGCCAGCAGCTTGGCCGGTCTCCACACCGGGGAGCTGTTTTTT. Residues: CASSLAGLHTGELFF.

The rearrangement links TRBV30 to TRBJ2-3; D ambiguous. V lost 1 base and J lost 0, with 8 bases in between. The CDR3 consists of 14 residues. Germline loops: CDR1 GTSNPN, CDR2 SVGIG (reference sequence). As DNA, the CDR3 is TGTGCCTGGAGTGCGAGCTCTAGCACAGATACGCAGTATTTT. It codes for CAWSASSSTDTQYF.

CDR3 region: CASSPGEGYEQYF. The CDR3 DNA reads as TGTGCCAGCTCACCGGGCGAGGGCTACGAGCAGTACTTC. The chain carries TRBV18 and TRBJ2-7; D is perhaps TRBD2 (5 bases). CDR3 length: 13 residues. CDR1 is KGHSH, CDR2 LQKENI, per germline. Trimming shortened V by 3 bases and J by 3 bases, and 9 bases separated the two germline ends.